Shown below are 20 T cell receptor beta chains from a single sample sequenced in a study of blood T cell repertoires in COVID-19. The protocol was immunoSEQ multiplex PCR, while the TCRdb copy is restricted to in-frame clones and leaves out a portion. The top ten clones hold around 0.83% of a sample with roughly 230,000 clones, about 90% of them seen once. Sequencing used peripheral blood. The receptors originated from a man aged 25 to 40 with COVID-19, enrolled during active disease.

The V gene is TRBV6-5, the J gene TRBJ1-2; 10 bases agree with TRBD1. Trimming took 11 bases from V and 7 from J; bases not matched to a gene: 13. This CDR3 spans 14 amino acids. The V gene's germline CDR1 is MNHEY and CDR2 SVGAGI. CDR3 amino acids: CALWLGQGIGGYTF. The CDR3 DNA reads TGTGCCCTTTGGTTGGGACAGGGGATCGGTGGCTACACCTTC.

The V gene is TRBV19, the J gene TRBJ1-2; the D is unclear. From germline, CDR1 is LNHDA and CDR2 SQIVND (reference sequence). V was shortened by 6 bases and J by 5 bases, with 22 bases between the two germline ends. The CDR3 sequence is 16 residues long. This CDR3 reads CASRPGGRAENYGYTF. The CDR3 DNA sequence: TGTGCCAGTAGACCGGGTGGGAGGGCCGAAAATTATGGCTACACCTTC. Full variable domain (rest looked up from reference TRBV19 and TRBJ1-2): DGGITQSPKYLFRKEGQNVTLSCEQNLNHDAMYWYRQDPGQGLRLIYYSQIVNDFQKGDIAEGYSVSREKKESFPLTVTSAQKNPTAFYLCASRPGGRAENYGYTFGSGTRLTVV.

The gene calls are TRBV6-5 and TRBJ2-1, with TRBD2 matching 7 bases. J gave up 14 bases and V 6 bases, and 13 bases lay outside the gene matches. The CDR3 consists of 13 residues. CDR1 and CDR2 (germline): MNHEY, SVGAGI. The CDR3 sequence: CASRGGGRLGKFF. In DNA, the CDR3 is TGTGCCAGCAGGGGGGGAGGGCGGTTGGGAAAGTTCTTC.

The chain links TRBV27 to TRBJ1-1; 11 bases line up with TRBD1. The CDR3 runs to 15 residues. Germline lookup yields CDR1 MNHEY and CDR2 SMNVEV (reference sequence). J was trimmed by 4 bases and V by 5 bases; bases with no gene match: 6. Written as DNA, the CDR3 is TGTGCCAGCAGTCTAGGGACAGGGGGGTTCACTGAAGCTTTCTTT. Protein: CASSLGTGGFTEAFF.

V gene TRBV7-9 combines with J gene TRBJ2-7, with TRBD1 as a possible D gene (6 bases). The CDR3 runs to 15 residues. Germline values: CDR1 SEHNR, CDR2 FQNEAQ (reference sequence). The V gene lost 5 bases and the J gene lost 9 bases, with 23 bases spanning the gap. This chain's CDR3 is CASSRGQPVELAQYF. The CDR3, as DNA: TGTGCCAGCAGCCGCGGACAGCCAGTTGAGTTGGCGCAGTACTTC.

With regard to this clone: The same CDR3 also results from other DNA sequences found in this sample. The chain is built from TRBV12-3 or TRBV12-4 and TRBJ2-3; the D is unclear. V lost 4 bases to trimming and J lost 4 bases, with 3 bases between them. CDR3 length: 11 amino acids. DNA for the CDR3: TGTGCCAGCAGTTCCTCAGATACGCAGTATTTT. This translates into CASSSSDTQYF.

V and J are TRBV9 and TRBJ2-3, with D tentatively TRBD1 (6 bases). Germline V CDR1 and CDR2: SGDLS, YYNGEE. The V end lost 0 bases, the J end lost 5 bases, and 7 bases lay between the germline ends. The CDR3 is 13 residues long. CDR3 region: CASSVEGGDTQYF. The CDR3 bases are TGTGCCAGCAGCGTAGAAGGGGGAGATACGCAGTATTTT.

V usage is TRBV7-9 and J usage is TRBJ1-2, with 8 bases that match TRBD1. Losses at the gene ends were 3 bases for V and 6 bases for J; bases not matched to a gene: 6. Germline V gene sequence: CDR1 SEHNR, CDR2 FQNEAQ (reference sequence). CDR3 length: 14 residues. The CDR3 coding sequence is TGTGCCAGCAGCTTTAAGGACAGGGAGGATGGCTACACCTTC. The encoded protein is CASSFKDREDGYTF.

The genes are TRBV10-1 and TRBJ2-3; a possible D gene is TRBD2 (6 bases). Per the germline V gene, CDR1 is WNHNN and CDR2 is SYGVQD (reference sequence). This CDR3 is 14 amino acids long. Trimming pared 3 bases from V and 2 bases from J, leaving 9 bases between. The CDR3 loop is CASSDRGFTDTQYF. The CDR3 DNA is TGCGCCAGCAGTGATCGGGGGTTCACAGATACGCAGTATTTT.

This clone has only a few counts. The V and J genes are TRBV5-4 and TRBJ2-7; 9 nucleotides align to TRBD1. From germline, CDR1 is SGHNT and CDR2 YYREEE (reference sequence). With 3 bases clipped from V and 9 bases from J, the junction kept 4 bases outside the gene matches. The CDR3 has 12 amino acids. The CDR3 nucleotides are TGTGCCAGCAGCTCACAGGGGGCGGTGCAGTACTTC. Translating gives CASSSQGAVQYF.

The V gene is TRBV2, the J gene TRBJ2-3; a possible D gene is TRBD1 (6 bases). The CDR3 totals 19 residues. V was shortened by 1 base and J by 2 bases, with 22 bases between the two germline ends. CDR1 SNHLY and CDR2 FYNNEI come from the germline V gene. The CDR3 sequence is CASSEDNIDRQLNTDTQYF. Here the CDR3 DNA reads TGTGCCAGCAGTGAAGACAATATTGACAGGCAGCTAAACACAGATACGCAGTATTTT.

The chain couples TRBV11-2 to TRBJ2-1; unclear D gene. Trimming shortened V by 1 base and J by 2 bases, and 9 bases separated the two germline ends. The CDR3 sequence is 15 residues long. The germline V gene encodes CDR1 SGHAT and CDR2 FQNNGV. The CDR3 nucleotides are TGTGCCAGCAGCTTAGGCCAGGTGACCTACAATGAGCAGTTCTTC. It yields the protein CASSLGQVTYNEQFF.

The V gene is TRBV3-1 (or the pseudogene TRBV3-2), the J gene TRBJ2-2; D possibly corresponds to TRBD1 (6 bases). Trimming left V 4 bases short and J 4 bases short, with 25 bases between. Per the germline V gene, CDR1 is LGHDT and CDR2 is YNNKEL (reference sequence). The CDR3 length is 19 residues. CDR3 sequence: CASSPTTSDRSTFTGELFF. Written as DNA, the CDR3 is TGTGCCAGCAGCCCCACTACCTCAGACAGGTCTACATTCACCGGGGAGCTGTTTTTT.

The gene calls are TRBV4-1 and TRBJ2-7; 8 bases fit TRBD1. CDR3 size: 17 residues. Germline V CDR1 and CDR2: MGHRA, YSYEKL. After removal of 1 base from V and 4 bases from J, the junction contained 12 bases not matched to a gene. The CDR3: CASSQADGRTGSYEQYF. Here the CDR3 DNA reads TGCGCCAGCAGCCAAGCTGATGGAAGGACAGGGTCGTACGAGCAGTACTTC.

CDR3 region: CASSQGRTDGYTF. The CDR3 region has the DNA TGCGCCAGCAGCCAGGGCCGGACAGATGGCTACACCTTC. V usage is TRBV4-1 and J usage is TRBJ1-2, with D tentatively TRBD1 (6 bases). Germline lookup yields CDR1 MGHRA and CDR2 YSYEKL. V lost 3 bases to trimming and J lost 6 bases, with 11 bases between them. The CDR3 has 13 amino acids.

The V gene is TRBV30, the J gene TRBJ1-1, with D hard to call. Germline-derived CDR1 and CDR2 are GTSNPN and SVGIG (reference sequence). The CDR3 covers 14 residues. The V and J ends lost 0 bases and 0 bases respectively, with 8 bases between them. The chain's CDR3 is CAWSVADLNTEAFF. The CDR3 DNA reads TGTGCCTGGAGTGTAGCGGACCTGAACACTGAAGCTTTCTTT. Full variable domain (missing parts from reference TRBV30 and TRBJ1-1): SQTIHQWPATLVQPVGSPLSLECTVEGTSNPNLYWYRQAAGRGLQLLFYSVGIGQISSEVPQNLSASRPQDRQFILSSKKLLLSDSGFYLCAWSVADLNTEAFFGQGTRLTVV.

The chain couples TRBV2 to TRBJ2-7; D is perhaps TRBD1 (6 bases). Trimming pared 2 bases from V and 2 bases from J, leaving 10 bases between. The CDR3 extends over 14 amino acids. Germline values: CDR1 SNHLY, CDR2 FYNNEI. CDR3 coding DNA: TGTGCCAGCAGTGAAACAGGGCCGCCCTACGAGCAGTACTTC. Translation: CASSETGPPYEQYF.

This chain connects TRBV5-1 to TRBJ2-2, with 13 bases lining up with TRBD2. Germline V CDR1 and CDR2: SGHRS, YFSETQ. This CDR3 is built from 16 residues. The J segment lost 5 bases and the V segment lost 4 bases, leaving 5 bases of the junction unmatched. CDR3 protein: CASSPGLAGATGELFF. CDR3 nucleotides: TGCGCCAGCAGCCCAGGACTAGCGGGGGCGACCGGGGAGCTGTTTTTT. Drawing the rest from reference TRBV5-1 and TRBJ2-2, the complete variable domain is KAGVTQTPRYLIKTRGQQVTLSCSPISGHRSVSWYQQTPGQGLQFLFEYFSETQRNKGNFPGRFSGRQFSNSRSEMNVSTLELGDSALYLCASSPGLAGATGELFFGEGSRLTVL.

The rearrangement uses TRBV13 and TRBJ2-5; 9 nucleotides agree with TRBD2. The CDR3 is 17 residues long. Germline V CDR1 and CDR2: PRHDT, FYEKMQ (reference sequence). The V and J ends lost 5 bases and 5 bases, in that order; junction bases with no gene match: 15. The CDR3 sequence: CASSPEGSGGSGETQYF. DNA for the CDR3: TGTGCCAGCAGCCCCGAGGGGAGCGGGGGGTCCGGGGAGACCCAGTACTTC.

This clone was counted between two and nine times. This rearrangement joins TRBV19 to TRBJ1-1, with D unresolved. The CDR3 covers 13 residues. Trimming took 6 bases from V and 4 from J, leaving 12 bases between them. Germline V gene sequence: CDR1 LNHDA, CDR2 SQIVND (reference sequence). CDR3 protein: CASRLYAATEAFF. CDR3 DNA sequence: TGTGCCAGTAGACTTTATGCCGCCACTGAAGCTTTCTTT. The full variable domain, completed using reference TRBV19 and TRBJ1-1, is DGGITQSPKYLFRKEGQNVTLSCEQNLNHDAMYWYRQDPGQGLRLIYYSQIVNDFQKGDIAEGYSVSREKKESFPLTVTSAQKNPTAFYLCASRLYAATEAFFGQGTRLTVV.